The clone carrying this TCR beta chain was observed a handful of times. Its target is unknown. TCRdb reanalysed the 5' RACE reads using MiXCR and keeps one entry per CDR3 protein. Here the sample spans roughly 100,000 distinct CDR3 sequences, about 18% being singletons. CDR3 length: 15 residues. Germline V CDR1 and CDR2: SQVTM, ANQGSEA. The source of the sample is a study of T-cell memory formation after mild COVID-19. Findings and limits, study-wide: Later expanders leaned CD4+, whereas day 15 to 85 contracting clones were balanced CD4/CD8.

This chain links TRBV29-1 with TRBJ1-3; D is perhaps TRBD1 (5 bases). This receptor was obtained from an adult woman who had mild COVID-19 (a few samples of this study predate the infection). Cell type and time point are not known. The sequenced material came from PBMCs or a T cell subset sorted from them (not recorded which). CDR3 bases: TGCTCTGGCGCAGGGTTAGGAGAGTTCGGAAACACCATATATTTT. Translated: CSGAGLGEFGNTIYF. Drawing the rest from reference TRBV29-1 and TRBJ1-3, the complete variable domain is SAVISQKPSRDICQRGTSLTIQCQVDSQVTMMFWYRQQPGQSLTLIATANQGSEATYESGFVIDKFPISRPNLTFSTLTVSNMSPEDSSIYLCSGAGLGEFGNTIYFGEGSWLTVV.